One TCR beta chain is described in this entry. Its antigen is not known. These data originate in a study of radiotherapy plus CTLA-4 blockade in lung cancer. As for the study in general: Of all patients, around 20% responded objectively and approximately 31% showed disease control.

Ipilimumab CTLA-4 blockade and focal radiation were given to patients with chemo-refractory metastatic non-small-cell lung cancer. Sequenced by immunoSEQ multiplex PCR; TCRdb stores in-frame clones only, minus some. The sample has more than 40,000 clones; 73% are singletons. Study results and limitations: After radiotherapy and ipilimumab, tumor-derived clones expanded in peripheral blood. Together with interferon-beta, which increased in serum after radiation, early dynamic changes in blood T cell clones were reportedly the best predictors of response.

V was clipped by 3 bases and J by 5 bases, with 19 bases between them. CDR3 length: 16 residues. The germline gives CDR1 SGDLS, CDR2 YYNGEE. V gene TRBV9 combines with J gene TRBJ2-3, with D perhaps TRBD2 (6 bases). The material was peripheral blood, obtained from a patient treated with radiotherapy plus ipilimumab. This receptor was obtained from a human donor with non-small cell lung cancer who had a complete response to radiotherapy plus ipilimumab. CDR3 in DNA: TGTGCCAGCAGCGCCCGGGACTCCCAGGTGGTAGATACGCAGTATTTT. Amino acid sequence: CASSARDSQVVDTQYF.